This T cell receptor beta chain was documented in a study of neurological immune-mediated disorders. Volunteers attending a blood bank in Maryland, USA, served as healthy controls. The sorted libraries involved the use of 800,000 to 1,000,000 CD4+ or CD8+ T cells. As for this clonotype: Possible read error: a much larger clone is one base away.

The CDR3 has 14 amino acids. Germline values: CDR1 KGHSH, CDR2 LQKENI. The method for making cDNA was 5'RACE, and it used 10-nucleotide random UMIs. TCRdb re-called the 5' RACE reads with MiXCR, one entry per CDR3 protein. The sample carries some 47,000 distinct CDR3 sequences, about 6% recorded once. V and J are TRBV18 and TRBJ2-7; D possibly corresponds to TRBD1 (5 bases). Sequencing was carried out using CD4+ T cells from blood. This receptor was identified in a woman aged 40 to 55 in good health. The CDR3 DNA reads TGTGCCAGCCCACCAATATGGGGCCTTCACGAGCAGTACTTC. This sequence encodes CASPPIWGLHEQYF.